This section outlines one TCR beta chain sequence together with its context. Its antigen is still unknown. The sample comes from a study of shared clonotypes between healthy human individuals. Study-wide results and limits: Blood was the only sampled material, and tissue repertoires likely differ.

CDR1 and CDR2 (germline): SGHNT, YYREEE (reference sequence). CDR3 length equals 14 residues. V trimming: 4 bases; J trimming: 7 bases; junction bases outside the gene matches: 4. Within Nashville, Tennessee resided all donors, each a Caucasian adult. Repertoires were generated with immunoSEQ multiplex PCR, while TCRdb's copy carries only in-frame clones and drops some. The repertoire consists of 490,000 or so clones, with around 78% occurring once and the leading ten covering over 10%. This chain uses TRBV5-4 with TRBJ1-5; TRBD1 matches at 11 bases. The sequenced sample consisted of PBMCs. This clonotype originated in a woman aged 35 to 49 in good health. Some clones in this sample may be carry-over from other donors' samples. DNA of the CDR3: TGTGCCAGCAGCGCGGACAGGGGGCAGCAGCCCCAGCATTTT. Translation gives CASSADRGQQPQHF.